A selection of T cell receptor beta chains follows, all from one sample in a study of blood T cell repertoires in COVID-19. The table came from immunoSEQ multiplex PCR; TCRdb's copy has only in-frame clones and leaves some out. The sample has around 250,000 clones; roughly nine tenths are singletons. The sequencing sample was made of PBMCs or T cells enriched from blood (not recorded which). These TCRs come from a human donor in a cohort exposed to, infected with or recovered from COVID-19 (not recorded which). The donor label of this sample is uncertain. The CDR3 runs from the conserved cysteine through the conserved F or W. Each record gives: clone size, V gene, J gene, CDR3 length, D gene, CDR3 protein, CDR3 DNA. D genes are given only for firm matches. Only some rows state a clone size, as once, few, many or a class for expanded clones.

size: -; V: TRBV7-9; J: TRBJ1-6; length: 16; D: -; CDR3: CASSFRGSSYNSPLHF; DNA: TGTGCCAGCAGCTTTCGGGGGAGCTCCTATAATTCACCCCTCCACTTT
size: -; V: TRBV3-1/TRBV3-2; J: TRBJ1-6; length: 16; D: -; CDR3: CASSQGGERFNSPLHF; DNA: TGTGCCAGCAGCCAAGGGGGCGAGAGGTTTAATTCACCCCTCCACTTT
size: -; V: TRBV10-3; J: TRBJ2-7; length: 14; D: -; CDR3: CAISASDGESEQYF; DNA: TGTGCCATCAGTGCATCTGACGGGGAGTCGGAGCAGTACTTC
size: -; V: TRBV11-1; J: TRBJ1-6; length: 15; D: -; CDR3: CASSFLRGDNSPLHF; DNA: TGTGCCAGCAGCTTTTTACGGGGAGATAATTCACCCCTCCACTTT
size: -; V: TRBV5-1; J: TRBJ1-6; length: 18; D: -; CDR3: CASSLDGVGSSYNSPLHF; DNA: TGCGCCAGCAGCTTGGATGGTGTTGGGAGCTCCTATAATTCACCCCTCCACTTT
size: -; V: TRBV5-5; J: TRBJ2-7; length: 16; D: -; CDR3: CASSLAHPGSRYEQYF; DNA: TGTGCCAGCAGCTTGGCCCACCCGGGAAGTAGGTACGAGCAGTACTTC
size: -; V: TRBV11-2; J: TRBJ2-7; length: 15; D: TRBD1; CDR3: CASMPGQGAVHEQYF; DNA: TGTGCCAGCATGCCGGGACAGGGGGCAGTACACGAGCAGTACTTC
size: -; V: TRBV6-1; J: TRBJ1-5; length: 15; D: TRBD1; CDR3: CASSEGGQGYQPQHF; DNA: TGTGCCAGCAGTGAAGGTGGACAGGGGTATCAGCCCCAGCATTTT
size: -; V: TRBV18; J: TRBJ1-4; length: 16; D: TRBD1; CDR3: CASSPNSRGHNEKLFF; DNA: TGTGCCAGCTCACCTAATTCCAGGGGGCATAATGAAAAACTGTTTTTT
size: few; V: TRBV11-2; J: TRBJ2-7; length: 16; D: -; CDR3: CASSRSGGAIAYEQYF; DNA: TGTGCCAGCAGCCGAAGTGGAGGGGCGATAGCCTACGAGCAGTACTTC
size: -; V: TRBV18; J: TRBJ2-3; length: 11; D: -; CDR3: CASSSTDTQYF; DNA: TGTGCCAGCTCATCGACAGATACGCAGTATTTT
size: -; V: TRBV10-3; J: TRBJ2-7; length: 16; D: TRBD1; CDR3: CAISERPGQGLYEQYF; DNA: TGTGCCATCAGTGAAAGACCGGGACAGGGGCTATACGAGCAGTACTTC
size: -; V: TRBV27; J: TRBJ1-5; length: 14; D: -; CDR3: CASSLGGAGQPQHF; DNA: TGTGCCAGCAGTTTGGGGGGGGCGGGGCAGCCCCAGCATTTT
size: -; V: TRBV14; J: TRBJ2-1; length: 15; D: -; CDR3: CASSLRTLLGNEQFF; DNA: TGTGCCAGCAGCCTCAGGACTCTCTTGGGCAATGAGCAGTTCTTC
size: -; V: TRBV30; J: TRBJ1-4; length: 14; D: -; CDR3: CAWSGAVPNEKLFF; DNA: TGTGCCTGGAGTGGCGCGGTTCCAAATGAAAAACTGTTTTTT
size: -; V: TRBV27; J: TRBJ2-2; length: 17; D: TRBD1; CDR3: CASSLATGRVRAGELFF; DNA: TGTGCCAGCAGTTTAGCGACAGGGCGCGTACGGGCCGGGGAGCTGTTTTTT
size: -; V: TRBV19; J: TRBJ2-7; length: 16; D: TRBD1; CDR3: CASSPIGGTGSYEQYF; DNA: TGTGCCAGTAGTCCGATAGGGGGGACAGGGTCCTACGAGCAGTACTTC
size: -; V: TRBV6-2/TRBV6-3; J: TRBJ1-5; length: 12; D: -; CDR3: CASSYFIQPQHF; DNA: TGTGCCAGCAGTTACTTTATCCAGCCCCAGCATTTT
size: -; V: TRBV5-1; J: TRBJ2-6; length: 17; D: -; CDR3: CASSLAQGNSGANVLTF; DNA: TGCGCCAGCAGCTTGGCACAGGGAAACTCTGGGGCCAACGTCCTGACTTTC
size: -; V: TRBV11-3; J: TRBJ2-1; length: 13; D: TRBD1; CDR3: CASGDRGPNEQFF; DNA: TGTGCCAGCGGGGACAGGGGGCCAAATGAGCAGTTCTTC
size: -; V: TRBV4-1; J: TRBJ1-1; length: 14; D: -; CDR3: CASSQGGRSTEAFF; DNA: TGCGCCAGCAGCCAAGGAGGGAGGAGCACTGAAGCTTTCTTT
size: few; V: TRBV30; J: TRBJ2-1; length: 13; D: -; CDR3: CAWKDSHYNEQFF; DNA: TGTGCCTGGAAGGACTCACATTACAATGAGCAGTTCTTC
size: once; V: TRBV13; J: TRBJ1-1; length: 13; D: -; CDR3: CASSLVGATEAFF; DNA: TGTGCCAGCAGCTTAGTAGGGGCCACTGAAGCTTTCTTT
size: -; V: TRBV20-1; J: TRBJ1-1; length: 11; D: -; CDR3: CSARGVNEAFF; DNA: TGCAGTGCTAGAGGAGTAAACGAGGCTTTCTTT
size: -; V: TRBV19; J: TRBJ1-1; length: 15; D: -; CDR3: CASSASGTTDTEAFF; DNA: TGTGCCAGTAGTGCCTCCGGGACAACGGACACTGAAGCTTTCTTT
size: -; V: TRBV13; J: TRBJ2-5; length: 17; D: TRBD2; CDR3: CASSLVGLAGFQETQYF; DNA: TGTGCCAGCAGCTTAGTGGGACTAGCGGGCTTCCAAGAGACCCAGTACTTC
size: few; V: TRBV3-1/TRBV3-2; J: TRBJ1-5; length: 14; D: -; CDR3: CASSQGGSTSSQHF; DNA: TGTGCCAGCAGCCAAGGAGGATCGACGTCATCCCAGCATTTT
size: -; V: TRBV28; J: TRBJ2-3; length: 18; D: TRBD2; CDR3: CASSFVMKRGGDTDTQYF; DNA: TGTGCCAGCAGTTTCGTCATGAAGCGGGGGGGCGACACAGATACGCAGTATTTT
size: -; V: TRBV5-8; J: TRBJ1-2; length: 10; D: -; CDR3: CASSGGGYTF; DNA: TGTGCCAGCAGTGGCGGTGGCTACACCTTC
size: medium-sized; V: TRBV5-5; J: TRBJ2-7; length: 13; D: -; CDR3: CASSLGWQGEQYF; DNA: TGTGCCAGCAGCTTGGGTTGGCAGGGCGAGCAGTACTTC
size: once; V: TRBV18; J: TRBJ1-2; length: 15; D: -; CDR3: CASTPGSREDYGYTF; DNA: TGTGCCAGCACACCAGGTTCGAGGGAGGACTATGGCTACACCTTC
size: -; V: TRBV4-2; J: TRBJ2-4; length: 14; D: -; CDR3: CASSQDLSQNIQYF; DNA: TGTGCCAGCAGCCAAGATCTCTCCCAGAACATTCAGTACTTC
size: -; V: TRBV6-2/TRBV6-3; J: TRBJ2-7; length: 15; D: TRBD1; CDR3: CASSYVGQGASEQYF; DNA: TGTGCCAGCAGTTACGTCGGACAGGGGGCAAGCGAGCAGTACTTC
size: -; V: TRBV21-1; J: TRBJ1-2; length: 14; D: -; CDR3: CASSEGDTNYGYTF; DNA: TGTGCCAGCAGTGAGGGGGACACTAACTATGGCTACACCTTC
size: -; V: TRBV5-6; J: TRBJ2-2; length: 13; D: -; CDR3: CASSVQGTGELFF; DNA: TGTGCCAGCAGCGTCCAGGGCACCGGGGAGCTGTTTTTT
size: -; V: TRBV12-5; J: TRBJ2-7; length: 15; D: -; CDR3: CASGLAVGEEDEQYF; DNA: TGTGCTAGTGGTTTGGCCGTTGGGGAGGAGGACGAGCAGTACTTC
size: -; V: TRBV30; J: TRBJ2-1; length: 15; D: -; CDR3: CAWRVRGTPYNEQFF; DNA: TGTGCCTGGAGAGTTCGAGGGACTCCCTACAATGAGCAGTTCTTC
size: once; V: TRBV19; J: TRBJ2-1; length: 11; D: -; CDR3: CASRSGYEQFF; DNA: TGTGCCAGCCGGTCAGGTTATGAGCAGTTCTTC
size: -; V: TRBV7-2; J: TRBJ2-1; length: 15; D: -; CDR3: CASSLSGSSLNEQFF; DNA: TGTGCCAGCAGCTTGTCGGGGAGCTCCCTCAATGAGCAGTTCTTC
size: -; V: TRBV19; J: TRBJ1-1; length: 14; D: -; CDR3: CASSRRRGNTEAFF; DNA: TGTGCCAGTAGTCGAAGGCGGGGGAACACTGAAGCTTTCTTT
size: once; V: TRBV2; J: TRBJ1-2; length: 11; D: TRBD1; CDR3: CASTKQGIYTF; DNA: TGTGCCAGCACCAAACAGGGGATCTACACCTTC
size: -; V: TRBV19; J: TRBJ2-5; length: 16; D: TRBD2; CDR3: CASSSTSGGGKETQYF; DNA: TGTGCCAGTAGCTCGACTAGCGGGGGGGGTAAAGAGACCCAGTACTTC
size: once; V: TRBV24-1; J: TRBJ1-5; length: 19; D: TRBD1; CDR3: CATSEYPGQGLYSNQPQHF; DNA: TGTGCCACCAGTGAGTATCCGGGACAGGGTTTATATAGCAATCAGCCCCAGCATTTT
size: -; V: TRBV19; J: TRBJ2-1; length: 15; D: TRBD2; CDR3: CASSVLAGSYNEQFF; DNA: TGTGCCAGTAGTGTACTAGCGGGCTCCTACAATGAGCAGTTCTTC
size: few; V: TRBV3-1/TRBV3-2; J: TRBJ1-2; length: 15; D: TRBD1; CDR3: CASSQPSTGRDGYTF; DNA: TGTGCCAGCAGCCAACCATCGACAGGGCGCGATGGCTACACCTTC
size: once; V: TRBV27; J: TRBJ1-1; length: 13; D: -; CDR3: CASSFQGGTEAFF; DNA: TGTGCCAGCAGTTTTCAGGGAGGGACTGAAGCTTTCTTT
size: -; V: TRBV18; J: TRBJ1-2; length: 16; D: -; CDR3: CASSPGGGGLDYGYTF; DNA: TGTGCCAGCTCACCTGGTGGCGGCGGTTTGGACTATGGCTACACCTTC
size: -; V: TRBV7-9; J: TRBJ2-1; length: 13; D: -; CDR3: CASSLTSSNEQFF; DNA: TGTGCCAGCAGCTTAACTAGCTCCAATGAGCAGTTCTTC
size: -; V: TRBV5-1; J: TRBJ2-2; length: 14; D: -; CDR3: CASSLQGNTGELFF; DNA: TGCGCCAGCAGCTTACAGGGGAACACCGGGGAGCTGTTTTTT
size: -; V: TRBV5-1; J: TRBJ2-1; length: 15; D: TRBD2; CDR3: CASSSEGLAVNEQFF; DNA: TGCGCCAGCAGCTCCGAGGGGCTAGCGGTGAATGAGCAGTTCTTC
size: -; V: TRBV7-2; J: TRBJ1-2; length: 13; D: -; CDR3: CASSSDPEVGYTF; DNA: TGTGCCAGCAGCTCCGACCCGGAGGTCGGCTACACCTTC
size: few; V: TRBV7-9; J: TRBJ2-2; length: 17; D: TRBD2; CDR3: CASSSVAGATNTGELFF; DNA: TGTGCCAGCAGCTCCGTAGCGGGGGCTACGAACACCGGGGAGCTGTTTTTT
size: -; V: TRBV4-2; J: TRBJ1-4; length: 14; D: -; CDR3: CASSQAEGGEKLFF; DNA: TGTGCCAGCAGCCAAGCGGAGGGAGGCGAAAAACTGTTTTTT
size: -; V: TRBV2; J: TRBJ1-2; length: 13; D: -; CDR3: CASSETGSDGYTF; DNA: TGTGCCAGCAGTGAAACAGGGAGTGATGGCTACACCTTC
size: once; V: TRBV2; J: TRBJ1-5; length: 14; D: TRBD1; CDR3: CASRRTGSNQPQHF; DNA: TGTGCCAGCAGGAGGACAGGTAGCAATCAGCCCCAGCATTTT
size: -; V: TRBV27; J: TRBJ1-1; length: 13; D: -; CDR3: CASSVTRDSEAFF; DNA: TGTGCCAGCAGTGTAACAAGGGACTCTGAAGCTTTCTTT
size: -; V: TRBV4-1; J: TRBJ1-2; length: 12; D: TRBD1; CDR3: CASSQEVGGRLF; DNA: TGCGCCAGCAGCCAAGAAGTAGGGGGCCGTCTGTTC
size: -; V: TRBV9; J: TRBJ2-5; length: 16; D: TRBD1; CDR3: CASSVLSGTGEETQYF; DNA: TGTGCCAGCAGCGTACTGTCCGGGACAGGGGAGGAGACCCAGTACTTC
size: -; V: TRBV30; J: TRBJ2-7; length: 14; D: TRBD1; CDR3: CAWSPGGSIDEQYF; DNA: TGTGCCTGGAGTCCAGGGGGAAGTATCGACGAGCAGTACTTC